Given below is one T cell receptor (beta chain) in context. Per the study methods: Nucleated cell number was recorded as an estimate derived from reference gene primer amplification. Clones were read by immunoSEQ multiplex PCR, and TCRdb kept only the in-frame ones, dropping some. Clone size and V and J calls were adopted from that table, with D and trimming inferred from the DNA. The sample consists of 85,000 to 130,000 clones, roughly 92% of them appearing once. The sample is drawn from a study of blood T cell repertoires in COVID-19. Looking at the study overall: Collection of acute and convalescent COVID-19 samples took place in the United States, Italy and Spain. The cDNA or gDNA used as material had been derived from T cells, B-cell-depleted T cells, or PBMCs.

The CDR3 length is 13 residues. Germline values: CDR1 LNHNV, CDR2 YYDKDF (reference sequence). Trimming shortened V by 0 bases and J by 7 bases, and 6 bases separated the two germline ends. This chain connects TRBV15 to TRBJ1-4; no definite D call. Sequenced input: peripheral blood. The source of this sequence is a man aged 55 to 70 with acute or convalescent COVID-19. Here the CDR3 reads CATSRDRSEKLFF. CDR3 coding DNA: TGTGCCACCAGCAGAGACAGGTCTGAAAAACTGTTTTTT.